This T cell receptor (beta chain) was identified during a study of siplizumab effects on memory and regulatory T cells. General study findings and limits: With siplizumab, Treg-derived clones averaged approximately 66% of mappable alloreactive CD4+ clones, versus roughly 27% in controls. The mapping of alloreactive clones to unstimulated subsets covered only a minor fraction of them.

V was clipped by 3 bases and J by 4 bases, with 13 bases between them. Germline-derived CDR1 and CDR2 are LGHNA and YNFKEQ. This CDR3 region has 14 residues. A remark on this clone: Its specificity is unknown.

Some clones are missing from TCRdb's copy, which holds only in-frame ones; the method was immunoSEQ multiplex PCR. Among around 100,000 clones listed, roughly 93% were seen once. Sequenced: non-Treg CD4+ T cells sorted from blood. The sequence derives from a human donor in good health. The chain employs TRBV4-2 and TRBJ2-7, with D possibly being TRBD1 (5 bases). The CDR3 loop is CASSQDKDGYEQYF. The DNA for the CDR3 is TGTGCCAGCAGCCAGGACAAAGACGGTTACGAGCAGTACTTC.